This entry lists 7 T cell receptor beta chains sequenced from one sample in a study of blood T cell repertoires in COVID-19. The method was immunoSEQ multiplex PCR; TCRdb's version includes in-frame clones alone and lacks a portion of them. The table shows approximately 300,000 clones, with 92% occurring only once. Sequencing was done on a sample of PBMCs or T cells enriched from blood (not recorded which). These TCRs come from a woman younger than 45 who had recovered from COVID-19.

V and J are TRBV12-3 or TRBV12-4 and TRBJ2-2, with D perhaps TRBD1 (6 bases). The CDR3 sequence is 12 residues long. Trimming left V 7 bases short and J 6 bases short, with 9 bases between. The CDR3 coding sequence is TGTGCCAGCACTAGGACAGCCGGGGAGCTGTTTTTT. It codes for CASTRTAGELFF.

The gene calls are TRBV9 and TRBJ1-1; the D gene is possibly TRBD1 (5 bases). Germline CDR1 is SGDLS and CDR2 is YYNGEE. This CDR3 has 15 amino acids. Trimming took off 0 bases at V and 3 bases at J, with 12 bases between the two ends. CDR3 nucleotide sequence: TGTGCCAGCAGCGTAGCTGTCGGCAGGGACACTGAAGCTTTCTTT. Protein product: CASSVAVGRDTEAFF.

V usage is TRBV3-1 (or the pseudogene TRBV3-2) and J usage is TRBJ2-1; tentatively, D is TRBD2 (5 bases). The CDR3 is made up of 15 amino acids. Germline V gene data show CDR1 as LGHDT and CDR2 as YNNKEL (reference sequence). Deletions cut 1 base from V and 2 bases from J, with 9 bases between. The CDR3 coding sequence is TGTGCCAGCAGCCAAGGCTCTAGCCCCTACAATGAGCAGTTCTTC. Residues: CASSQGSSPYNEQFF.

This rearrangement joins TRBV28 to TRBJ1-4; D possibly corresponds to TRBD1 (6 bases). V was trimmed by 2 bases and J by 3 bases, leaving 19 bases between them. Germline V gene data show CDR1 as MDHEN and CDR2 as SYDVKM. This CDR3 is 18 amino acids long. The CDR3 DNA follows: TGTGCCAGCAGTTTAGTTTGGGGACTACAGGGATCTAATGAAAAACTGTTTTTT. It is translated as CASSLVWGLQGSNEKLFF.

This chain uses TRBV5-1 with TRBJ2-5; tentative D call: TRBD1 (6 bases). Germline values: CDR1 SGHRS, CDR2 YFSETQ. Trimming removed 0 bases from V and 3 bases from J, with 18 bases in between. The length of the CDR3 is 17 residues. This CDR3 is CASSLGGTRPRKETQYF. The CDR3 region has the DNA TGCGCCAGCAGCTTGGGGGGGACAAGGCCCAGGAAAGAGACCCAGTACTTC.

About this clone: An end of the junction does not agree with germline; a read error may underlie this. The gene calls are TRBV11-2 and TRBJ2-1; 9 nucleotides match TRBD1. The CDR3 has 15 residues. Looked up from germline, CDR1 is SGHAT and CDR2 is FQNNGV. The CDR3 region is CASSIETGGYNEQFF. Written as DNA, the CDR3 is TGTGCCAGCAGCATAGAGACAGGGGGCTACAATGAGCAGTTCTTC.

The chain joins TRBV12-1 to TRBJ1-5; the table calls TRBD1, which could not be checked here. TRBV12-1 is designated a pseudogene. There are 16 residues in the CDR3. The CDR3 DNA reads TGTGCCAGCAGCAAGAACAGGGTAGGGGCGCATCAGCCCCAGCATTTT. Encoded protein: CASSKNRVGAHQPQHF.